The rows below give T cell receptor beta chains drawn from one sample of a study of shared clonotypes between healthy human individuals. The data were produced by immunoSEQ multiplex PCR, yet TCRdb's version contains in-frame clones alone and is incomplete. The sample holds approximately 2,300,000 clones, around 90% seen once. Sample: naive CD4+ T cells from PBMCs. The receptors shown here come from a man between 18 and 29 years old in good health. Some clones in this sample may be carry-over from other donors' samples. Both conserved end residues are part of each CDR3.

cdr3_aa,j_call,v_call
CASSLVLAGGSAYEQYF,TRBJ2-7,TRBV5-1
CASSLSRDRGETQYF,TRBJ2-5,TRBV7-6
CASSFGTSGSTDTQYF,TRBJ2-3,TRBV11-2
CASSLRGRHGGNYGYTF,TRBJ1-2,TRBV28
CASSLRGTGSGELFF,TRBJ2-2,TRBV7-2
CASSFVLNEAFF,TRBJ1-1,TRBV7-2
CASSFRGSDLNF,TRBJ2-5,TRBV11-2
CASSALAGARYEQYF,TRBJ2-7,TRBV27
CASSSTPLYQPQHF,TRBJ1-5,TRBV7-2
CASHFGVGNTIYF,TRBJ1-3,TRBV7-2
CASSLRPRENIQYF,TRBJ2-4,TRBV19
CASSLSRAGVYHEQYF,TRBJ2-7,TRBV19
CASSTSAETQYF,TRBJ2-5,TRBV7-6
CASSVQRTDTQYF,TRBJ2-3,TRBV9
CASAAGAPYNEQFF,TRBJ2-1,TRBV5-1
CAISGSLAGLNEQFF,TRBJ2-1,TRBV10-3
CASSHALDEQYF,TRBJ2-7,TRBV4-1
CASSVASSYEQYF,TRBJ2-7,TRBV9
CASLSAVGGTEAFF,TRBJ1-1,TRBV28
CAWSGGLAGGTDTQYF,TRBJ2-3,TRBV30
CASSYSGQGRETQYF,TRBJ2-5,TRBV6-5
CASSQAGERRNIQYF,TRBJ2-4,TRBV16
CASSRTGTRANYGYTF,TRBJ1-2,TRBV7-2
CASRPAGVGGEQFF,TRBJ2-1,TRBV6-1
CASSIIRGRPNEKLFF,TRBJ1-4,TRBV19
CASSLNPGQGAPEAFF,TRBJ1-1,TRBV7-3
CASSLLAGGGTDTQYF,TRBJ2-3,TRBV7-9
CASRSTLGLYGYTF,TRBJ1-2,TRBV9
CASSPVPGGGLNQPQHF,TRBJ1-5,TRBV27
CASSGEMNTEAFF,TRBJ1-1,TRBV2
CASSDIRDTNNEQFF,TRBJ2-1,TRBV11-3
CSALGTDTQYF,TRBJ2-3,TRBV20-1
CASMTRTVNTGELFF,TRBJ2-2,TRBV19
CASTRKSSGTGDEQFF,TRBJ2-1,TRBV5-4
CASSPGVGNTYEQYF,TRBJ2-7,TRBV7-3
CASSETWTGGFLTDTQYF,TRBJ2-3,TRBV10-1
CASSFRQGIDTTSGTDTQYF,TRBJ2-3,TRBV28
CASSRRAFVPGMNTEAFF,TRBJ1-1,TRBV5-1
CASSPPLALGRANNEQFF,TRBJ2-1,TRBV7-9
CASSAGLAGAETQYF,TRBJ2-5,TRBV9